Each of the 20 T cell receptor beta chains below was sequenced from the same sample in a study of blood T cell repertoires in COVID-19. The repertoire was sequenced with immunoSEQ multiplex PCR; TCRdb's copy has only in-frame clones and lacks some. The sample lists about 250,000 clones; roughly 80% were seen once. Sequences were obtained from peripheral blood. Every receptor here comes from a woman older than 75 with acute or convalescent COVID-19.

The chain employs TRBV5-1 and TRBJ1-2; TRBD1 aligns across 10 bases. The germline gives CDR1 SGHRS, CDR2 YFSETQ. The CDR3 spans 14 residues. The V and J ends lost 4 bases and 6 bases, in that order; junction bases with no gene match: 6. The CDR3 sequence: CASSADRGAHGYTF. CDR3 bases: TGCGCCAGCAGCGCGGACAGGGGGGCCCATGGCTACACCTTC.

This clone has more than one count but fewer than ten. The rearrangement joins TRBV12-5 to TRBJ2-5; 7 nucleotides align to TRBD1. CDR1 is LGHNT, CDR2 FRNRAP, per germline. The trim removed 3 bases at V and 2 bases at J, leaving 9 bases unmatched. This CDR3 spans 16 amino acids. The CDR3: CASGFGSTGWQETQYF. In DNA, the CDR3 is TGTGCTAGTGGTTTCGGTTCGACAGGGTGGCAAGAGACCCAGTACTTC.

The chain carries TRBV12-5 and TRBJ1-3; a weak D match, TRBD1 (6 bases). V shed 7 bases and J shed 0 bases, with 13 bases lying between them. CDR3 length equals 15 residues. In germline, CDR1 is LGHNT, CDR2 FRNRAP. In DNA, the CDR3 is TGTGCTAGTGCCGCCCAGGGGATCTCTGGAAACACCATATATTTT. Protein product: CASAAQGISGNTIYF.

The chain carries TRBV10-3 and TRBJ2-1, with TRBD2 matching 16 bases. The CDR3 length is 16 residues. Losses at the gene ends were 6 bases for V and 5 bases for J; bases not matched to a gene: 4. Germline V CDR1 and CDR2: ENHRY, SYGVKD. CDR3 coding DNA: TGTGCCATCAGCTCCGGGACTAGCGGGGGGGACAATGAGCAGTTCTTC. Residues: CAISSGTSGGDNEQFF.

The count of this clone is one. V usage is TRBV6-6 and J usage is TRBJ1-5; perhaps TRBD1 as D (5 bases). The V gene lost 4 bases and the J gene lost 11 bases, with 12 bases spanning the gap. The CDR3 runs to 12 residues. Per germline, CDR1 MNHNY and CDR2 SVGAGI (reference sequence). The CDR3 DNA is TGTGCCAGCAGTTTTCCGGGGGTAGCCCAGCATTTT. It is translated as CASSFPGVAQHF.

The CDR3 protein is CASSLVIRDQPQHF. DNA for the CDR3: TGTGCCAGCAGCTTAGTCATTAGAGATCAGCCCCAGCATTTT. The chain joins TRBV7-2 to TRBJ1-5, with D uncertain. The CDR3 is 14 amino acids. Germline assignment: CDR1 SGHTA and CDR2 FQGNSA. The V end was cut by 1 base, the J end by 5 bases, with 9 bases between.

The rearrangement links TRBV27 to TRBJ1-6, with 9 bases identical to TRBD1. V shed 1 base, J shed 0 bases, and the junction held 13 bases outside the gene matches. Germline V gene lookup returns CDR1 MNHEY and CDR2 SMNVEV (reference sequence). The CDR3 is made up of 21 amino acids. The DNA for the CDR3 is TGTGCCAGCAGTTTATGGACGAGCGGGACAGGGTTGAGCTCCTATAATTCACCCCTCCACTTT. Translated: CASSLWTSGTGLSSYNSPLHF.

This clone was seen only a few times. The CDR3, as DNA: TGTGCCAGCAGCTTAGGGCCCGACTATGGCTACACCTTC. The encoded protein is CASSLGPDYGYTF. The chain employs TRBV7-2 and TRBJ1-2, with D unclear. V lost 1 base and J lost 3, with 6 bases in between. This CDR3 is built from 13 residues. Per germline, CDR1 SGHTA and CDR2 FQGNSA.

This sequence joins TRBV6-5 and TRBJ2-3, with 7 bases lining up with TRBD2. The CDR3 has 15 residues. Germline CDR1 is MNHEY and CDR2 is SVGAGI. V lost 5 bases to trimming and J lost 0 bases; unmatched junction nucleotides: 5. The CDR3 DNA is TGTGCCAGCAGTCTGACTAGCCTAAGCACAGATACGCAGTATTTT. It codes for CASSLTSLSTDTQYF.

The gene calls are TRBV5-1 and TRBJ1-5, with unresolved D. Trimming stripped 0 bases from V and 0 bases from J, with 10 bases between. Looked up from germline, CDR1 is SGHRS and CDR2 is YFSETQ. The CDR3 totals 16 residues. The DNA for the CDR3 is TGCGCCAGCAGCTTGGGAGGCAGAAATAGCAATCAGCCCCAGCATTTT. The encoded protein is CASSLGGRNSNQPQHF.

This chain joins TRBV28 and TRBJ2-1; weak D call: TRBD2 (5 bases). Per germline, CDR1 MDHEN and CDR2 SYDVKM. V gave up 8 bases and J gave up 0 bases, with 11 bases separating them. The CDR3 is made up of 14 amino acids. The CDR3 loop is CASEGNDSYNEQFF. Written as DNA, the CDR3 is TGTGCCAGCGAGGGTAATGACTCCTACAATGAGCAGTTCTTC.

This CDR3 reads CASSAGAGPKGNEQFF. DNA of the CDR3: TGTGCCAGCAGCGCGGGGGCGGGACCAAAGGGTAATGAGCAGTTCTTC. This chain uses TRBV4-2 with TRBJ2-1; possible D gene TRBD2, 7 bases. This CDR3 is built from 16 residues. The V end was cut by 5 bases, the J end by 7 bases, with 21 bases between. Germline CDR1 LGHNA, CDR2 YNFKEQ.

The chain carries TRBV2 and TRBJ1-2; D might be TRBD1 (6 bases). Germline assignment: CDR1 SNHLY and CDR2 FYNNEI. Trimming shortened V by 4 bases and J by 6 bases, and 18 bases separated the two germline ends. The CDR3 sequence is 15 residues long. In nucleotides, the CDR3 is TGTGCCAGCAGTGTCCTGCAGGGGAAACGGGATGGCTACACCTTC. This sequence encodes CASSVLQGKRDGYTF.

The chain links TRBV15 to TRBJ2-1, with 9 bases that match TRBD2. The CDR3 sequence is 15 residues long. The V and J ends lost 5 bases and 7 bases, in that order; junction bases with no gene match: 9. The germline CDR1 and CDR2 sequences are LNHNV and YYDKDF (reference sequence). For the CDR3, the DNA is TGTGCCACCAGCCCGGGGCTAGCGGGATTGAATGAGCAGTTCTTC. Its translation is CATSPGLAGLNEQFF.

The chain combines TRBV6-6 with TRBJ1-6; 7 bases are a match to TRBD1. V lost 5 bases to trimming and J lost 7 bases; unmatched junction nucleotides: 11. CDR1 is MNHNY and CDR2 is SVGAGI in the germline V gene (reference sequence). This CDR3 is 16 amino acids long. The CDR3 protein is CASSKYRGDLNSPLHF. CDR3 in DNA: TGTGCCAGCAGTAAATACAGGGGAGATTTAAATTCACCCCTCCACTTT.

The CDR3 here is CASSGTPGQPQHF. DNA for the CDR3: TGTGCCAGCTCCGGGACACCCGGTCAGCCCCAGCATTTT. The chain links TRBV6-5 to TRBJ1-5, with a weak D call TRBD1 (6 bases). The CDR3 is made up of 13 amino acids. V was clipped by 8 bases and J by 6 bases, with 14 bases between them. CDR1 is MNHEY, CDR2 SVGAGI, per germline.

The J gene is TRBJ2-2, the V gene TRBV6-5; TRBD2 agrees at 11 bases. V lost 5 bases to trimming and J lost 7 bases; unmatched junction nucleotides: 6. CDR3 length equals 15 residues. Per germline, CDR1 MNHEY and CDR2 SVGAGI. In DNA, the CDR3 is TGTGCCAGCAGTCCGGGACTAGCGGACCACGGGGAGCTGTTTTTT. Its translation: CASSPGLADHGELFF.

The rearrangement links TRBV5-1 to TRBJ1-4; 7 bases agree with TRBD1. This CDR3 has 16 residues. V was pared by 4 bases and J by 3 bases, with 9 bases of the junction left unmatched. Germline V lookup: CDR1 SGHRS, CDR2 YFSETQ. The CDR3 spells CASSPGTVSSNEKLFF. Here the CDR3 DNA reads TGCGCCAGCAGCCCCGGGACAGTAAGCTCTAATGAAAAACTGTTTTTT.

V usage is TRBV28 and J usage is TRBJ2-7; D may be TRBD2 (6 bases). Trimming pared 0 bases from V and 0 bases from J, leaving 9 bases between. The CDR3 sequence is 15 residues long. Germline loops: CDR1 MDHEN, CDR2 SYDVKM. CDR3 in amino acids: CASSLWAGSSYEQYF. In DNA form, the CDR3 reads TGTGCCAGCAGTTTATGGGCGGGAAGCTCCTACGAGCAGTACTTC.

This chain uses TRBV7-8 with TRBJ2-5; D uncertain. The CDR3 runs 13 residues. Germline V gene sequence: CDR1 SGHVS, CDR2 FQNEAQ. V lost 6 bases to trimming and J lost 2 bases, with 10 bases between them. The CDR3 region is CASSRDLQETQYF. Written as DNA, the CDR3 is TGTGCCAGCAGTCGAGACTTACAAGAGACCCAGTACTTC.